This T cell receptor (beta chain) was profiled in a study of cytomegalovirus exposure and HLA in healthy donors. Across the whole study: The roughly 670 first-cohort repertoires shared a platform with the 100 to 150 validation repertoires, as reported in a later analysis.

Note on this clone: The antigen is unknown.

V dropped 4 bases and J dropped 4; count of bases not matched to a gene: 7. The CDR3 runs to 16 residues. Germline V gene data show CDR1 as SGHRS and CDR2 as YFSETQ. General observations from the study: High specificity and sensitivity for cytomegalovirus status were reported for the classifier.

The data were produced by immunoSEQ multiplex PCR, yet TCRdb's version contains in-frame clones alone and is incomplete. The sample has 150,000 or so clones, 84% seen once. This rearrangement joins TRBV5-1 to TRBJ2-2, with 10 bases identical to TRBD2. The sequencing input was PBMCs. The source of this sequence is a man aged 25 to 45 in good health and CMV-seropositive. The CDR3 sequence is CASSVSGRGGTGELFF. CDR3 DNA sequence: TGCGCCAGCAGCGTGAGCGGGAGGGGTGGCACCGGGGAGCTGTTTTTT.